This T cell receptor beta chain was profiled in a study of control samples from healthy donors and cancer patients. CDR1 LGHDT and CDR2 YNNKEL come from the germline V gene (reference sequence). CDR3 length equals 14 residues. Only in-frame clones appear in the TCRdb table, and some are missing; sequencing was by immunoSEQ multiplex PCR. The table includes about 180,000 clones, around 90% detected once. Details on this clone: An end of the junction does not agree with germline; a read error may underlie this.

The V gene is TRBV3-1 (or the pseudogene TRBV3-2), the J gene TRBJ1-3, with D possibly matching TRBD1 (6 bases). Sequenced: blood. The receptor was derived from a man younger than 40 in good health. CDR3 residues: CASSPGQKGNTVYF. Here the CDR3 DNA reads TGTGCCAGCAGCCCAGGACAGAAAGGAAACACCGTATATTTT.